This is a list of T cell receptor beta chains from one sample in a study of cytomegalovirus exposure and HLA in healthy donors. Data came from immunoSEQ multiplex PCR; TCRdb stores just in-frame clones and leaves some out. The repertoire holds about 130,000 clones, with 81% as singletons. Material for sequencing was PBMCs. These receptors were taken from a man between 18 and 29 years old in good health and CMV-seronegative. The CDR3 runs from the conserved cysteine through the conserved F or W. The order of the fields is J gene, V gene, clone size, D gene, CDR3 protein, CDR3 DNA. The D gene is left open where the match is weak. Clone size appears in some rows only: once, few, many, or a class for an expanded clone.

J: TRBJ2-5; V: TRBV7-9; size: -; D: -; CDR3: CASSLRGSQYF; DNA: TGTGCCAGCAGCTTACGCGGGTCCCAGTACTTC
J: TRBJ2-7; V: TRBV4-1; size: few; D: -; CDR3: CASSQDYFGRGHGEQYF; DNA: TGCGCCAGCAGCCAAGATTATTTCGGCAGGGGACATGGCGAGCAGTACTTC
J: TRBJ1-5; V: TRBV6-6; size: few; D: TRBD1; CDR3: CASRMDRELEPQHF; DNA: TGTGCCAGCAGAATGGACAGGGAACTGGAGCCCCAGCATTTT
J: TRBJ2-7; V: TRBV6-5; size: -; D: -; CDR3: CASSYSLGSSYEQYF; DNA: TGTGCCAGCAGTTACTCTTTAGGGAGCTCCTACGAGCAGTACTTC
J: TRBJ1-5; V: TRBV6-5; size: -; D: -; CDR3: CASSYKRGGQPQHF; DNA: TGTGCCAGCAGTTACAAGCGGGGCGGTCAGCCCCAGCATTTT
J: TRBJ2-6; V: TRBV9; size: few; D: -; CDR3: CASSAQGSGANVLTF; DNA: TGTGCCAGCAGCGCTCAGGGGTCTGGGGCCAACGTCCTGACTTTC
J: TRBJ1-2; V: TRBV15; size: -; D: -; CDR3: CATSSRGYGYTF; DNA: TGTGCCACCAGCAGCAGGGGCTATGGCTACACCTTC
J: TRBJ1-1; V: TRBV9; size: -; D: TRBD1; CDR3: CASSVAGTGGWVTEAFF; DNA: TGTGCCAGCAGCGTAGCTGGGACAGGGGGCTGGGTCACTGAAGCTTTCTTT
J: TRBJ2-3; V: TRBV6-5; size: -; D: TRBD2; CDR3: CASRRAGGPDTQYF; DNA: TGTGCCAGCCGGCGGGCGGGGGGTCCCGATACGCAGTATTTT
J: TRBJ2-6; V: TRBV19; size: -; D: -; CDR3: CASSNLPGAFSGANVLTF; DNA: TGTGCCAGTAGTAACCTCCCAGGGGCCTTCTCTGGGGCCAACGTCCTGACTTTC
J: TRBJ2-3; V: TRBV6-6; size: few; D: TRBD2; CDR3: CASRPYSGGAPDTQYF; DNA: TGTGCCAGCAGACCCTATAGCGGGGGGGCACCAGATACGCAGTATTTT
J: TRBJ2-6; V: TRBV4-3; size: -; D: -; CDR3: CASSPDWSSGANVLTF; DNA: TGCGCCAGCAGCCCCGATTGGAGTTCCGGGGCCAACGTCCTGACTTTC
J: TRBJ2-1; V: TRBV10-1; size: -; D: TRBD2; CDR3: CASSKPSMTSGGDYNEQFF; DNA: TGCGCCAGCAGCAAACCTTCTATGACTAGCGGGGGGGACTACAATGAGCAGTTCTTC
J: TRBJ1-1; V: TRBV7-3; size: -; D: -; CDR3: CASSPLGGLMNTEAFF; DNA: TGTGCCAGCAGCCCACTCGGGGGGCTAATGAACACTGAAGCTTTCTTT
J: TRBJ1-4; V: TRBV5-5; size: -; D: TRBD1; CDR3: CASSLDGTGSEKLFF; DNA: TGTGCCAGCAGCTTGGACGGGACAGGGAGTGAAAAACTGTTTTTT
J: TRBJ1-5; V: TRBV27; size: -; D: TRBD1; CDR3: CASRYRTGYQPQHF; DNA: TGTGCCAGCAGGTACCGGACAGGGTATCAGCCCCAGCATTTT
J: TRBJ1-2; V: TRBV6-5; size: -; D: TRBD1; CDR3: CASRPGQVYGYTF; DNA: TGTGCCAGCAGACCCGGACAGGTCTATGGCTACACCTTC
J: TRBJ1-1; V: TRBV7-6; size: -; D: -; CDR3: CASSLLERGVYTEAFF; DNA: TGTGCCAGCAGCCTCCTCGAGCGGGGGGTCTACACTGAAGCTTTCTTT
J: TRBJ2-3; V: TRBV2; size: -; D: TRBD2; CDR3: CALQEERGSTDTQYF; DNA: TGTGCGCTACAAGAGGAGCGGGGGAGCACAGATACGCAGTATTTT
J: TRBJ2-7; V: TRBV7-9; size: -; D: -; CDR3: CASSPISDEQYF; DNA: TGTGCCAGCAGCCCGATCTCAGACGAGCAGTACTTC
J: TRBJ2-7; V: TRBV7-9; size: -; D: -; CDR3: CASSLHGTSSYEQYF; DNA: TGTGCCAGCAGCTTACACGGGACAAGCTCCTACGAGCAGTACTTC
J: TRBJ1-6; V: TRBV5-4; size: -; D: TRBD1; CDR3: CASSPTGVNSPLHF; DNA: TGTGCCAGCAGCCCGACAGGGGTTAATTCACCCCTCCACTTT
J: TRBJ2-5; V: TRBV28; size: -; D: TRBD2; CDR3: CASMGAGGPKETQYF; DNA: TGTGCCAGCATGGGAGCGGGGGGCCCTAAGGAGACCCAGTACTTC
J: TRBJ1-1; V: TRBV5-1; size: -; D: -; CDR3: CASSLDQGNTEAFF; DNA: TGCGCCAGCAGCTTGGATCAGGGGAACACTGAAGCTTTCTTT
J: TRBJ1-4; V: TRBV27; size: -; D: TRBD1; CDR3: CASSLFPGTVNEKLFF; DNA: TGTGCCAGCAGTTTGTTTCCCGGGACAGTTAATGAAAAACTGTTTTTT
J: TRBJ1-2; V: TRBV4-1; size: -; D: TRBD1; CDR3: CASSLPKGTGGGYTF; DNA: TGCGCCAGCAGCCTTCCGAAAGGCACAGGGGGTGGCTACACCTTC
J: TRBJ1-5; V: TRBV19; size: -; D: TRBD1; CDR3: CASSIRGLGNQPQHF; DNA: TGTGCCAGTAGTATTAGGGGGCTTGGCAATCAGCCCCAGCATTTT
J: TRBJ1-6; V: TRBV7-2; size: -; D: -; CDR3: CASSLAVIGGKRYNSPLHF; DNA: TGTGCCAGCAGCTTAGCGGTAATTGGGGGGAAACGTTATAATTCACCCCTCCACTTT
J: TRBJ1-1; V: TRBV27; size: -; D: -; CDR3: CASSFTAQGKAFF; DNA: TGTGCCAGCAGTTTTACTGCGCAGGGGAAAGCTTTCTTT
J: TRBJ2-5; V: TRBV7-8; size: -; D: -; CDR3: CASSKMERGTKETQYF; DNA: TGTGCCAGCAGCAAAATGGAACGGGGTACTAAAGAGACCCAGTACTTC
J: TRBJ1-3; V: TRBV30; size: few; D: -; CDR3: CAWSPTDVWYTIYF; DNA: TGTGCCTGGAGTCCGACAGATGTTTGGTACACCATATATTTT
J: TRBJ2-1; V: TRBV29-1; size: -; D: -; CDR3: CSSGVGNEQFF; DNA: TGCAGCTCCGGGGTGGGGAATGAGCAGTTCTTC
J: TRBJ1-2; V: TRBV27; size: -; D: -; CDR3: CASSPAPLYGGYTF; DNA: TGTGCCAGCAGTCCCGCCCCCCTCTATGGTGGCTACACCTTC
J: TRBJ2-1; V: TRBV4-3; size: -; D: TRBD2; CDR3: CASSLQLERGAGEQFF; DNA: TGCGCCAGCAGCCTCCAGTTGGAGCGGGGGGCGGGGGAGCAGTTCTTC
J: TRBJ1-6; V: TRBV15; size: -; D: TRBD1; CDR3: CATSARRGGTDNSPLHF; DNA: TGTGCCACCAGCGCCCGAAGAGGGGGGACAGATAATTCACCCCTCCACTTT
J: TRBJ2-7; V: TRBV2; size: -; D: TRBD2; CDR3: CASGRDLWEYEQYF; DNA: TGTGCCAGCGGGAGGGACCTTTGGGAGTACGAGCAGTACTTC
J: TRBJ1-2; V: TRBV6-1; size: -; D: TRBD1; CDR3: CASSEDRGSLYGYTF; DNA: TGTGCCAGCAGTGAAGACAGGGGATCTCTCTATGGCTACACCTTC
J: TRBJ1-4; V: TRBV4-1; size: -; D: TRBD1; CDR3: CASSQKAGGRWGEKLFF; DNA: TGCGCCAGCAGCCAGAAGGCAGGGGGTCGGTGGGGTGAAAAACTGTTTTTT
J: TRBJ2-2; V: TRBV5-1; size: once; D: TRBD1; CDR3: CASSPGQGVTGELFF; DNA: TGCGCCAGCAGCCCGGGACAGGGGGTCACCGGGGAGCTGTTTTTT
J: TRBJ2-5; V: TRBV7-6; size: -; D: -; CDR3: CASSLVAYETQYF; DNA: TGTGCCAGCAGCTTAGTTGCGTATGAGACCCAGTACTTC